A single T cell receptor (beta chain) is shown here with its context. Followed longitudinally, the Seattle patients had been enrolled during active infection. The data belong to a study of blood T cell repertoires in COVID-19. Turning to the study itself: Spain, Italy and the United States supplied samples that represented acute and convalescent COVID-19. In each case, the material was cDNA or gDNA derived from T cells, B-cell-depleted T cells, or PBMCs.

Germline lookup yields CDR1 LGHDT and CDR2 YNNKEL (reference sequence). The CDR3 spans 17 residues. The V gene end was trimmed by 4 bases and the J gene end by 0 bases; junction bases not matched to a gene: 9. Per the original methods: Estimated nucleated cell counts came from reference gene primer amplification. Assay: immunoSEQ multiplex PCR; the TCRdb copy retains only in-frame clones and omits some. V, J and clone size derive from that table, while D and trimming were established from the DNA sequence. The sample has some 290,000 clones; roughly 90% are singletons. Sequencing was carried out using peripheral blood. V and J are TRBV3-1 (or the pseudogene TRBV3-2) and TRBJ1-2; 9 nucleotides line up with TRBD1. The clonotype originates from a woman between 40 and 50 years old with COVID-19, enrolled during active disease. The CDR3 protein is CASSLGTGYSANYGYTF. The CDR3 nucleotides are TGTGCCAGCAGCCTCGGGACAGGGTACAGCGCTAACTATGGCTACACCTTC.